A single sample is the source of the 10 T cell receptor beta chains below, sequenced in a study of blood T cell repertoires in COVID-19. The repertoire was sequenced with immunoSEQ multiplex PCR; TCRdb's copy has only in-frame clones and lacks some. The repertoire consists of about 440,000 clones, with 70% to 90% occurring once and the leading ten covering nearly 2%. Source material: PBMCs or T cells enriched from blood (not recorded which). The source of these receptors is a woman between 18 and 30 years old with acute COVID-19.

This chain joins TRBV5-1 and TRBJ2-5; the match to TRBD2 covers 11 bases. V lost 2 bases to trimming and J lost 0 bases; unmatched junction nucleotides: 3. The CDR3 runs 16 residues. Looked up from germline, CDR1 is SGHRS and CDR2 is YFSETQ. Written as DNA, the CDR3 is TGCGCCAGCAGCTTCACTAGCGGGGGAGACCAAGAGACCCAGTACTTC. Its translation is CASSFTSGGDQETQYF. Supplemented by reference TRBV5-1 and TRBJ2-5, the full variable domain reads KAGVTQTPRYLIKTRGQQVTLSCSPISGHRSVSWYQQTPGQGLQFLFEYFSETQRNKGNFPGRFSGRQFSNSRSEMNVSTLELGDSALYLCASSFTSGGDQETQYFGPGTRLLVL.

This clone was observed a few times. This sequence joins TRBV27 and TRBJ1-1, with TRBD1 matching 12 bases. This CDR3 is built from 18 residues. Trimming at V came to 7 bases and at J to 4 bases, leaving 16 bases not matched to a gene. The germline V gene encodes CDR1 MNHEY and CDR2 SMNVEV (reference sequence). The CDR3 protein is CASTTRDRGLYGGTEAFF. In DNA form, the CDR3 reads TGTGCCAGCACAACAAGGGACAGGGGGCTTTATGGGGGCACTGAAGCTTTCTTT.

The rearrangement joins TRBV5-4 to TRBJ1-2; D gene ambiguous. CDR3 length: 13 amino acids. V was pared by 4 bases and J by 5 bases, with 12 bases between. CDR1 is SGHNT, CDR2 YYREEE, per germline (reference sequence). CDR3 DNA sequence: TGTGCCAGCAGCGTGATCGGGGTTTATGGCTACACCTTC. Its protein product is CASSVIGVYGYTF.

The chain employs TRBV13 and TRBJ2-7; 8 bases map to TRBD1. The CDR3 is 12 residues long. The V segment lost 5 bases and the J segment 4 bases; nucleotides outside the gene matches: 1. Germline CDR1 PRHDT, CDR2 FYEKMQ (reference sequence). CDR3 amino acids: CASSRTGYEQYF. CDR3 in DNA: TGTGCCAGCAGCAGGACAGGGTACGAGCAGTACTTC.

The rearrangement joins TRBV11-3 to TRBJ2-1; D is perhaps TRBD2 (6 bases). The CDR3 covers 15 residues. Trimming took off 5 bases at V and 2 bases at J, with 13 bases between the two ends. The germline CDR1 and CDR2 sequences are SGHNT and YENEEA. The CDR3 is CASSPGLNPYNEQFF. The CDR3 region has the DNA TGTGCCAGCAGCCCCGGACTAAACCCCTACAATGAGCAGTTCTTC.

V usage is TRBV19 and J usage is TRBJ2-1; TRBD2 matches at 13 bases. Losses at the gene ends were 3 bases for V and 8 bases for J; bases not matched to a gene: 4. This CDR3 has 15 residues. CDR1 and CDR2 from the germline V gene are LNHDA and SQIVND (reference sequence). In nucleotides, the CDR3 is TGTGCCAGTAGTATTAGGACTAGCGGGGGCCATGAGCAGTTCTTC. It codes for CASSIRTSGGHEQFF.

J is TRBJ1-5 and V is TRBV23-1, with a weak D call TRBD1 (6 bases). TRBV23-1 is labeled an ORF, and its function is uncertain. The V gene lost 7 bases and the J gene lost 0 bases, with 19 bases spanning the gap. The CDR3 is made up of 17 amino acids. In DNA, the CDR3 is TGCGCCAGCACTCCAAGGGGGTTCGGATATAGCAATCAGCCCCAGCATTTT. Translation: CASTPRGFGYSNQPQHF.

This chain joins TRBV9 and TRBJ2-5; TRBD1 agrees at 9 bases. The germline gives CDR1 SGDLS, CDR2 YYNGEE. V lost 4 bases and J lost 4; bases outside the gene matches: 11. This CDR3 is built from 16 residues. The CDR3 reads CASSSATGGLLETQYF. The CDR3 DNA sequence: TGTGCCAGCAGCTCAGCAACAGGGGGCCTACTAGAGACCCAGTACTTC.

The chain uses TRBV20-1 and TRBJ1-4; D call uncertain. The ends were cut back, 3 bases at V and 8 bases at J, with 13 bases in the middle. The CDR3 runs 13 residues. In germline, CDR1 is DFQATT, CDR2 SNEGSKA (reference sequence). CDR3: CSASAPSREKLFF. CDR3 bases: TGCAGTGCTAGTGCCCCCTCCAGAGAAAAACTGTTTTTT.

The rearrangement joins TRBV20-1 to TRBJ1-6; tentative D call: TRBD1 (6 bases). V lost 3 bases, J lost 8 bases, and 11 bases lay in between. The CDR3 spans 13 residues. The germline gives CDR1 DFQATT, CDR2 SNEGSKA (reference sequence). The CDR3 spells CSASPQGYSPLHF. The CDR3 DNA reads TGCAGTGCTAGTCCACAGGGTTATTCACCCCTCCACTTT.